The 29 T cell receptor beta chains in this list originate from one sample, sequenced in a study of CD8 T cells in Susac syndrome. RNA amounts of roughly 0.45 to 1 ug underwent reverse transcription with random hexamers. TCRdb recomputed calls from the immunoSEQ multiplex PCR reads with MiXCR, one row per CDR3 protein. This sample carries approximately 180,000 distinct CDR3 sequences, around 94% of them seen once, and the ten largest clones take 0.099%. The sample consisted of CD4+ T cells from PBMCs. The receptors come from a human donor with Susac syndrome.

This chain connects TRBV18 to TRBJ2-3; D may be TRBD1 (6 bases). V dropped 6 bases and J dropped 3 bases, with 13 bases sitting between them. The CDR3 runs to 14 residues. Germline assignment: CDR1 KGHSH and CDR2 LQKENI. The CDR3 sequence is CASSPGTWTDTQYF. The CDR3 nucleotides are TGTGCCAGCTCTCCCGGGACATGGACAGATACGCAGTATTTT. The variable domain in full, with the rest retrieved from reference TRBV18 and TRBJ2-3, is NAGVMQNPRHLVRRRGQEARLRCSPMKGHSHVYWYRQLPEEGLKFMVYLQKENIIDESGMPKERFSAEFPKEGPSILRIQQVVRGDSAAYFCASSPGTWTDTQYFGPGTRLTVL.

CDR3 coding DNA: TGTGCCAGCAGTTTACGGACTAGCGACGAGCAGTACTTC. Translating it yields CASSLRTSDEQYF. The V gene is TRBV28, the J gene TRBJ2-7; TRBD2 matches 9 bases. The CDR3 sequence is 13 residues long. Trimming cost V 2 bases and J 5 bases; bases outside gene matches: 1. Germline CDR1 is MDHEN and CDR2 is SYDVKM.

The chain is built from TRBV6-2 or TRBV6-3 and TRBJ1-5; TRBD1 agrees at 9 bases. The CDR3 totals 17 residues. The junction had 10 bases not matched to a gene; V was cut back by 7 bases and J by 0 bases. Germline V CDR1 and CDR2: MNHEY, SVGEGT. Here the CDR3 reads CASNHDRTGDSNQPQHF. CDR3 nucleotide sequence: TGTGCCAGCAACCATGACAGGACAGGGGATAGCAATCAGCCCCAGCATTTT.

This clonotype was observed a few times. This chain uses TRBV5-1 with TRBJ2-7; 11 nucleotides align to TRBD2. CDR1 SGHRS and CDR2 YFSETQ come from the germline V gene. Trimming removed 2 bases from V and 4 bases from J; junction bases left unmatched: 14. This CDR3 has 18 residues. This chain's CDR3 is CASSLHGTSGDPVYEQYF. The CDR3 DNA reads TGCGCCAGCAGCTTACACGGGACTAGCGGAGACCCCGTGTACGAGCAGTACTTC.

V and J are TRBV7-8 and TRBJ2-7; maybe TRBD1 (6 bases). In germline, CDR1 is SGHVS, CDR2 FQNEAQ. Trimming left V 2 bases short and J 2 bases short, with 16 bases between. This CDR3 has 16 amino acids. CDR3 sequence (DNA): TGTGCCAGCAGCTTATTTGGCCGGACAGTTACCTACGAGCAGTACTTC. It codes for CASSLFGRTVTYEQYF.

V and J are TRBV20-1 and TRBJ2-7; TRBD2 aligns across 7 bases. This CDR3 region has 15 residues. V trimming: 1 base; J trimming: 4 bases; junction bases outside the gene matches: 10. Germline V gene lookup returns CDR1 DFQATT and CDR2 SNEGSKA (reference sequence). This chain's CDR3 is CSARGGAGDVYEQYF. CDR3 nucleotides: TGCAGTGCTAGAGGGGGCGCGGGAGACGTATACGAGCAGTACTTC.

This chain joins TRBV2 and TRBJ2-1; D unclear. Germline V gives CDR1 SNHLY, CDR2 FYNNEI. Trimming shortened V by 4 bases and J by 3 bases, and 10 bases separated the two germline ends. The CDR3 extends over 14 amino acids. For the CDR3, the DNA is TGTGCCAGCAGTGTACCTGACGGCTACAATGAGCAGTTCTTC. Protein: CASSVPDGYNEQFF.

The J gene is TRBJ2-3, the V gene TRBV5-6, with 7 bases aligning to TRBD2. Looked up from germline, CDR1 is SGHDT and CDR2 is YYEEEE. The CDR3 sequence is 16 residues long. With V trimmed by 5 bases and J by 1 base, 10 bases remained unmatched. The CDR3 region has the DNA TGTGCCAGCAGAATGACGGGCGGGAGCCGCACAGATACGCAGTATTTT. This translates into CASRMTGGSRTDTQYF.

The chain has TRBV21-1 and TRBJ2-4; TRBD2, the table's D call, lacks a check against the DNA. TRBV21-1 is given as a pseudogene. The CDR3 is made up of 11 amino acids. The CDR3: CASSNRDWSLF. The CDR3 nucleotides are TGTGCCAGCAGCAACCGGGACTGGTCTCTCTTC.

The chain links TRBV28 to TRBJ2-1, with TRBD1 matching 9 bases. The CDR3 extends over 12 amino acids. CDR1 and CDR2 (germline): MDHEN, SYDVKM. V lost 5 bases, J lost 15 bases, and 8 bases stayed unmatched. The CDR3 DNA reads as TGTGCCAGCAGTCTACCGGGACAGGGAATGTTCTTC. Translation gives CASSLPGQGMFF.

V gene TRBV20-1 combines with J gene TRBJ2-4; D is perhaps TRBD2 (6 bases). This CDR3 has 15 amino acids. CDR1 is DFQATT and CDR2 is SNEGSKA in the germline V gene (reference sequence). Trimming removed 0 bases at V and 6 bases at J, with 15 bases between. The chain's CDR3 is CSAREGTGGVNIQYF. The CDR3 DNA reads as TGCAGTGCTAGAGAGGGGACTGGAGGGGTAAACATTCAGTACTTC.

CDR3 region: CASKDAGEAFF. CDR3 DNA sequence: TGTGCCAGCAAAGACGCCGGTGAAGCTTTCTTT. This chain links TRBV6-9 with TRBJ1-1; no clear D. Germline CDR1 reads MNHGY; CDR2 reads SVAAGI. Trimming pared 7 bases from V and 7 bases from J, leaving 10 bases between. This CDR3 contains 11 residues.

The rearrangement uses TRBV20-1 and TRBJ2-2, with D possibly being TRBD2 (6 bases). The germline V and J ends were trimmed by 1 base and 4 bases, with 16 bases remaining between them. The CDR3 extends over 16 amino acids. Germline loops: CDR1 DFQATT, CDR2 SNEGSKA (reference sequence). CDR3 in DNA: TGCAGTGCTAGAGGTCCCCTCGGGAGAGGCACCGGGGAGCTGTTTTTT. It translates to CSARGPLGRGTGELFF.

This clonotype was detected only a few times. V usage is TRBV2 and J usage is TRBJ2-3, with 8 bases identical to TRBD2. V gave up 4 bases and J gave up 6 bases; unmatched junction bases: 0. Germline values: CDR1 SNHLY, CDR2 FYNNEI. The CDR3 is 12 residues long. The CDR3 spells CASSGTSDTQYF. CDR3 coding DNA: TGTGCCAGCAGTGGGACTAGCGATACGCAGTATTTT.

This chain links TRBV5-1 with TRBJ2-5; TRBD1 aligns across 9 bases. The CDR3 totals 16 residues. Germline values: CDR1 SGHRS, CDR2 YFSETQ. Losses at the gene ends were 6 bases for V and 2 bases for J; bases not matched to a gene: 11. The CDR3 here is CASTNLDRGGQETQYF. The CDR3 bases are TGCGCCAGCACCAATCTGGACAGGGGAGGGCAAGAGACCCAGTACTTC.

J is TRBJ1-1 and V is TRBV20-1; D gene unclear. The germline gives CDR1 DFQATT, CDR2 SNEGSKA (reference sequence). The CDR3 has 12 amino acids. The V end was cut by 6 bases, the J end by 3 bases, with 11 bases between. The CDR3 protein is CSATEVDTEAFF. The DNA for the CDR3 is TGCAGTGCCACGGAGGTAGACACTGAAGCTTTCTTT.

As to this clonotype: A junction boundary mismatches the germline segment, possibly from a read error. This chain links TRBV20-1 with TRBJ2-7, with 7 bases matching TRBD2. Germline-derived CDR1 and CDR2 are DFQATT and SNEGSKA (reference sequence). The CDR3 loop spans 14 amino acids. In DNA form, the CDR3 reads TGCAGTGCCAGAGGGACTACAAACTCCTACGAGCAGTACTTC. Encoded protein: CSARGTTNSYEQYF.

V gene TRBV19 combines with J gene TRBJ2-5, with D unclear. CDR3 length equals 13 residues. V gave up 2 bases and J gave up 2 bases, with 6 bases separating them. Germline V gene lookup returns CDR1 LNHDA and CDR2 SQIVND (reference sequence). For the CDR3, the DNA is TGTGCCAGTAGTATAAGCGATCAAGAGACCCAGTACTTC. Translated: CASSISDQETQYF.

The table lists this clonotype with a count of one. V gene TRBV28 combines with J gene TRBJ1-1; D remains unclear. Germline lookup yields CDR1 MDHEN and CDR2 SYDVKM. The CDR3 consists of 12 residues. Trimming removed 6 bases from V and 3 bases from J, with 8 bases in between. CDR3 protein: CASSLRYTEAFF. CDR3 DNA sequence: TGTGCCAGCAGCCTCCGGTACACTGAAGCTTTCTTT.

CDR3 region: CASSAGLVNRYEQYF. The CDR3 coding sequence is TGTGCCAGCAGCGCCGGACTAGTAAATCGCTACGAGCAGTACTTC. J is TRBJ2-7 and V is TRBV5-4; 7 bases fit TRBD2. Germline V gives CDR1 SGHNT, CDR2 YYREEE (reference sequence). V shed 4 bases and J 3 bases; nucleotides not matched to a gene: 10. The CDR3 is 15 residues long.

The rearrangement uses TRBV15 and TRBJ2-3; TRBD2 matches 9 bases. The CDR3 is 16 residues long. In germline, CDR1 is LNHNV, CDR2 YYDKDF (reference sequence). Trimming took 3 bases from V and 6 from J; bases not matched to a gene: 10. DNA for the CDR3: TGTGCCACCAGCAGGGGCGATAGCGGGAGATGGGATACGCAGTATTTT. Translated, it gives CATSRGDSGRWDTQYF.

The rearrangement joins TRBV7-9 to TRBJ2-7; TRBD1 matches 11 bases. This CDR3 is built from 18 residues. From germline, CDR1 is SEHNR and CDR2 FQNEAQ (reference sequence). The J segment lost 4 bases and the V segment lost 5 bases, leaving 16 bases of the junction unmatched. The CDR3 reads CASSPQTLDRGRIYEQYF. Written as DNA, the CDR3 is TGTGCCAGCAGCCCACAAACATTGGACAGGGGGCGTATTTACGAGCAGTACTTC.

This chain uses TRBV11-2 with TRBJ2-7, with 8 nucleotides matching TRBD2. J was trimmed by 3 bases and V by 5 bases; bases with no gene match: 3. The length of the CDR3 is 13 residues. Germline CDR1 SGHAT, CDR2 FQNNGV. CDR3 sequence reads: CASSHSGNYEQYF. The CDR3 DNA sequence: TGTGCCAGCAGCCATAGCGGGAACTACGAGCAGTACTTC.

This chain links TRBV12-3 or TRBV12-4 with TRBJ2-4; a weak D match, TRBD2 (6 bases). V lost 2 bases to trimming and J lost 7 bases, with 12 bases between them. The CDR3 has 14 residues. The chain's CDR3 is CASSLLASENIQYF. CDR3 nucleotides: TGTGCCAGCAGTTTACTCGCTAGCGAGAACATTCAGTACTTC.

The CDR3 DNA follows: TGTGCCAGCAGCCACGGTGCCGGCCGGTTGAACACTGAAGCTTTCTTT. This encodes CASSHGAGRLNTEAFF. The chain links TRBV7-9 to TRBJ1-1; D is ambiguous. This CDR3 has 16 amino acids. The germline V gene encodes CDR1 SEHNR and CDR2 FQNEAQ (reference sequence). The germline V and J ends were trimmed by 5 bases and 0 bases, with 16 bases remaining between them.

The chain joins TRBV9 to TRBJ1-3; possibly TRBD1 for D (6 bases). The CDR3 sequence is 16 residues long. In germline, CDR1 is SGDLS, CDR2 YYNGEE. V was clipped by 4 bases and J by 0 bases, with 14 bases between them. This CDR3 is CASSLRGDYSGNTIYF. The CDR3 coding sequence is TGTGCCAGCAGCCTAAGGGGGGATTACTCTGGAAACACCATATATTTT.

The chain has TRBV12-3 or TRBV12-4 and TRBJ2-3, with TRBD1 matching 9 bases. CDR3 length equals 16 residues. Trimming took 6 bases from V and 2 from J; bases not matched to a gene: 9. The CDR3 DNA sequence: TGTGCCAGCAGATCGCCCGGGACAGGGTACACAGATACGCAGTATTTT. Translated: CASRSPGTGYTDTQYF.

The gene calls are TRBV20-1 and TRBJ2-7; D is perhaps TRBD2 (6 bases). Germline CDR1 is DFQATT and CDR2 is SNEGSKA (reference sequence). The CDR3 covers 13 residues. The V end lost 8 bases, the J end lost 3 bases, and 17 bases lay between the germline ends. This CDR3 reads CSTSGLNLYEQYF. CDR3 nucleotides: TGCAGTACCAGCGGGTTGAATCTCTACGAGCAGTACTTC.

CDR3 nucleotide sequence: TGCGCCAGCAGCTTGGCCCTGGCTAGGAGTGGAGAGACCCAGTACTTC. It encodes CASSLALARSGETQYF. The chain combines TRBV5-1 with TRBJ2-5; D remains unclear. This CDR3 region has 16 residues. Trimming removed 0 bases at V and 4 bases at J, with 16 bases between. Germline CDR1 SGHRS, CDR2 YFSETQ.